This TCR beta chain was profiled in a study of memory CD4+ T cells and cytomegalovirus serostatus (dated by TCRdb to between 2018 and 2020). In terms of the full investigation: The cohort comprised about 33 healthy Belgian adults, 9 CMV seropositive and roughly 25 CMV seronegative. To replicate a published TCR-based CMV serostatus classifier, the study sequenced CD4+ memory TCRbeta repertoires from a Belgian cohort whose cytomegalovirus serostatus was known.

Single viable CD3+CD4+CD8-CD45RO+ cells were sorted as memory CD4+ T cells on a FACSAria II. CMV serostatus was determined using a Roche Elecsys assay that detects serum IgG against CMV pp150, pp28, p38 and p52. Following thawing, total CD4+ T cells were enriched through positive selection using CD4 magnetic microbeads. The samples came from a separate study whose specific focus was interrogating the CD4+ T cell memory repertoire. Peripheral blood mononuclear cells were isolated and cryopreserved according to standard operating procedures, and serum was kept at -80 degrees C. Staining used CD3-PerCP (BW264/56), CD4-APC (RPA-T4), CD45RO-PE (UCHT1) and CD8-Pacific Orange (3B5) antibodies, with Sytox blue excluding non-viable cells. Findings and caveats that apply to the study as a whole: CMV serostatus prediction reached a median bootstrapped AUC of roughly 0.96 with the original framework and roughly 0.9 with a US-trained random forest. On the Belgian cohort, the classifier built on the original framework reached a median bootstrapped AUC of about 0.95, with a 95% CI of 0.76-1.00. Among the roughly 160 previously reported CMV-associated TCRbeta sequences, some 67 showed up in the CD4+ memory repertoires, with each one found in between one and five individuals. The results were interpreted as suggesting that the CMV-associated TCR signature is largely present in the CD4+ memory repertoire. Unlike the original study, which covered naive and memory CD4+ and CD8+ populations, the Belgian study sequenced only CD4+CD45RO+ memory cells.

Concerning this clone: Which antigen it targets is not known. No much larger clone exists at a distance of one base, and base qualities are not known.

Genomic DNA was extracted from sorted cells with the Quick-DNA Microprep Kit. Amplification of TCRbeta DNA was done with the immunoSEQ hsTCRbeta kit, following the protocol from the manufacturer. An Illumina MiSeq instrument was used to sequence the TCRbeta libraries. The authors' pipeline ran thus. Once out-of-frame sequences had been removed, approximately 2,000,000 distinct TCRbeta sequences were left, which works out to an average of about 71,000 per individual. Each individual was scored by the count of 164 previously reported CMV-associated TCRbeta sequences and the total productive distinct TCRbeta count. A beta-binomial model was reimplemented in Python, and scikit-learn random forests with default parameters were trained on data from the US cohort. Classifier performance on the Belgian cohort was summarized as median AUC with percentile confidence intervals over 10,000 bootstrap iterations. Not all clones reach the TCRdb copy of this immuneACCESS table, which keeps in-frame sequences only. Checked studies attribute under half of the gap to unresolved V genes and leave the rest unexplained. That table is the source of V, J and clone size, and D and trimming were worked out from the DNA. This sample is represented by 75,000 to 90,000 clones; over 80% of them were singletons. The ten largest make up less than 0.9% of the sample.

In the germline V gene, CDR1 corresponds to KGHSH and CDR2 to LQKENI. Trimming costs V 4 bases and J 3 bases, and their ends lie 14 bases apart. From its cysteine to its phenylalanine, the CDR3 spans 15 amino acids. Only the CDR3 part of the read is kept: 45 bases, read in frame from the first base. This receptor chain uses TRBV18 and TRBJ2-3; there is no confident call for the D gene. This TCR was recovered from an adult in good health and CMV-seronegative. Input material: memory CD4+ T cells from blood. The CDR3 protein sequence reads: CASSLRAGTTDTQYF. The sequence in DNA is TGTGCCAGCTCACTAAGGGCAGGAACTACAGATACGCAGTATTTT.